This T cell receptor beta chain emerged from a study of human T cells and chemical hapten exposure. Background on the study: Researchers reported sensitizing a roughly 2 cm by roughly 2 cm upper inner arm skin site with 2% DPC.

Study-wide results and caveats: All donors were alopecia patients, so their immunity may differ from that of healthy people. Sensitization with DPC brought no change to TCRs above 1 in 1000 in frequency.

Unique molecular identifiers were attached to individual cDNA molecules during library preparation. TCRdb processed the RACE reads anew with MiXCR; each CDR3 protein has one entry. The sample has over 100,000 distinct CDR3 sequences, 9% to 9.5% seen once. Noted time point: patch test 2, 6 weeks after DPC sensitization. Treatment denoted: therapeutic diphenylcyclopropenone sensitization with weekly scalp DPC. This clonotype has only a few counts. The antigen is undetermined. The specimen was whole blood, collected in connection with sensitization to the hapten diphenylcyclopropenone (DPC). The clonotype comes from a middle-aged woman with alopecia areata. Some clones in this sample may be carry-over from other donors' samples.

As DNA, the CDR3 is TGTGCCAGCAGATGGGACCGGGAGGGGAATGAGCAGTTCTTC. Amino acids: CASRWDREGNEQFF. The genes are TRBV7-9 and TRBJ2-1, with 8 nucleotides matching TRBD2. This CDR3 contains 14 residues. Germline V gene data show CDR1 as SEHNR and CDR2 as FQNEAQ (reference sequence). Unmatched junction bases numbered 8, after V lost 6 bases and J lost 7 bases.